This T cell receptor (beta chain) was profiled in a study of graft-versus-host responses after intestinal transplantation. Study information: Isolated intestinal, liver-intestinal, or multivisceral transplants had been given to the recipients.

The protocol was immunoSEQ multiplex PCR, while the TCRdb copy is restricted to in-frame clones and leaves out a portion. The sample lists over 65,000 clones, 92% seen once, with 0.69% in the top ten. Study results and caveats: Early post-transplant declines in HvG were associated with peak levels of circulating GvH clones. Some patients had graft-donor T cell macrochimerism, and their allografts showed high graft-versus-host to host-versus-graft clonal ratios.

CDR3 length: 17 residues. Germline V gene data show CDR1 as SGHAT and CDR2 as FQNNGV. Trimming left V 3 bases short and J 5 bases short, with 23 bases between. Comment on this clone: Its matching antigen is unknown.

This chain joins TRBV11-2 and TRBJ2-7; D might be TRBD1 or TRBD2, each matching 5 bases. This receptor was obtained from a human patient who received an intestinal transplant, so some T cells may come from the graft donor. Source: PBMCs, taken 98 days after intestinal transplantation. For the CDR3, the DNA is TGTGCCAGCAGCTTTGGCCCCGGGACGCAGGAGTTGGACGAGCAGTACTTC. Residues: CASSFGPGTQELDEQYF.